Listed here are 30 T cell receptor beta chains from one sample, sequenced in a study of CD8 T cells in Susac syndrome. With random hexamers, roughly 0.45 to 1 ug RNA was reverse transcribed. Each CDR3 protein is one row after TCRdb ran MiXCR on the immunoSEQ multiplex PCR reads. The table has about 280,000 distinct CDR3 sequences, 70% to 90% seen once. Sequencing was done on a sample of CD8+ T cells from PBMCs. The receptors stem from a human donor with multiple sclerosis.

The rearrangement links TRBV7-9 to TRBJ1-5; unclear D gene. CDR1 is SEHNR and CDR2 is FQNEAQ in the germline V gene (reference sequence). V was pared by 4 bases and J by 0 bases, with 13 bases between. The CDR3 runs to 16 residues. The CDR3 DNA sequence: TGTGCCAGCAGCTCACACCCAGACCTTAGCAATCAGCCCCAGCATTTT. This gives the protein CASSSHPDLSNQPQHF. The full variable domain, rest sourced from reference TRBV7-9 and TRBJ1-5, is DTGVSQNPRHKITKRGQNVTFRCDPISEHNRLYWYRQTLGQGPEFLTYFQNEAQLEKSRLLSDRFSAERPKGSFSTLEIQRTEQGDSAMYLCASSSHPDLSNQPQHFGDGTRLSIL.

A note on this clonotype: At one of its ends the junction is not consistent with the germline gene, which may arise from a read error. The chain employs TRBV6-1 and TRBJ2-7; D may match TRBD1 or TRBD2 (5 bases each). Germline loops: CDR1 MNHNS, CDR2 SASEGT. This CDR3 contains 11 residues. CDR3 loop: CASLGRRNQGF. CDR3 bases: TGTGCCAGCTTGGGACGGCGGAACCAGGGCTTC.

This chain joins TRBV3-1 and TRBJ2-3; D is possibly TRBD1 (6 bases). The CDR3 consists of 13 residues. The V gene's germline CDR1 is LGHDT and CDR2 YNNKEL (reference sequence). V shed 4 bases and J shed 5 bases, with 10 bases lying between them. This chain's CDR3 is CASSRQDLDTQYF. Written as DNA, the CDR3 is TGTGCCAGCAGCCGACAGGATCTAGATACGCAGTATTTT.

This chain connects TRBV20-1 to TRBJ1-5, with D possibly being TRBD1 (6 bases). This CDR3 has 16 amino acids. Germline CDR1 reads DFQATT; CDR2 reads SNEGSKA (reference sequence). V shed 6 bases and J shed 2 bases, with 20 bases lying between them. CDR3 loop: CSAEGLRGQGNQPQHF. CDR3 nucleotides: TGCAGTGCCGAAGGCCTGCGGGGGCAGGGCAATCAGCCCCAGCATTTT.

As DNA, the CDR3 is TGTGCCAGCAGTTCCCCGGGAAAAGCGGGAGGGAGGGAGACCCAGTACTTC. It translates to CASSSPGKAGGRETQYF. The chain combines TRBV27 with TRBJ2-5, with 10 bases that match TRBD2. Trimming at V came to 4 bases and at J to 5 bases, leaving 13 bases not matched to a gene. CDR3 length equals 17 residues. Germline CDR1 and CDR2: MNHEY and SMNVEV (reference sequence).

This chain joins TRBV27 and TRBJ2-2; no definite D call. This CDR3 spans 13 amino acids. The ends were cut back, 6 bases at V and 9 bases at J, with 14 bases in the middle. Germline CDR1 is MNHEY and CDR2 is SMNVEV (reference sequence). CDR3 residues: CASSDGSPRELFF. In DNA form, the CDR3 reads TGTGCCAGCAGCGACGGAAGTCCCCGGGAGCTGTTTTTT.

V usage is TRBV5-4 and J usage is TRBJ2-1; D is unclear. CDR3 length equals 16 residues. V was pared by 4 bases and J by 2 bases, with 16 bases between. Germline CDR1 and CDR2: SGHNT and YYREEE (reference sequence). CDR3 bases: TGTGCCAGCAGCCCACGACCTGGGTATGCCTACAATGAGCAGTTCTTC. As protein: CASSPRPGYAYNEQFF.

Comments on this clonotype: Germline is not matched at one junction end, which may reflect a read error. The rearrangement links TRBV7-7 to TRBJ2-3, with D possibly matching TRBD2 (5 bases). The germline V gene encodes CDR1 SSHAT and CDR2 FNYEAQ (reference sequence). There are 15 residues in the CDR3. The chain's CDR3 is CASSLSGALTDTQYF. In nucleotides, the CDR3 is TGTGCTAGCAGCTTAAGCGGCGCACTCACAGATACGCAGTATTTT. The complete variable domain, with remaining parts taken from reference TRBV7-7 and TRBJ2-3, reads GAGVSQSPRYKVTKRGQDVTLRCDPISSHATLYWYQQALGQGPEFLTYFNYEAQPDKSGLPSDRFSAERPEGSISTLTIQRTEQRDSAMYRCASSLSGALTDTQYFGPGTRLTVL.

This chain links TRBV27 with TRBJ2-1; maybe TRBD2 (6 bases). Deletions cut 2 bases from V and 2 bases from J, with 10 bases between. Germline V lookup: CDR1 MNHEY, CDR2 SMNVEV (reference sequence). CDR3 size: 15 residues. CDR3 region: CASSLKAGTYNEQFF. CDR3 DNA: TGTGCCAGCAGTTTAAAGGCGGGAACCTACAATGAGCAGTTCTTC.

The chain combines TRBV19 with TRBJ1-1; D ambiguous. Trimming removed 5 bases from V and 7 bases from J, with 17 bases in between. CDR3 size: 14 residues. Germline V gives CDR1 LNHDA, CDR2 SQIVND (reference sequence). Here the CDR3 DNA reads TGTGCCAGTAGTCTCCAGCTCGGGCTCTTTGAAGCTTTCTTT. It yields the protein CASSLQLGLFEAFF.

This chain joins TRBV20-1 and TRBJ1-2, with D possibly TRBD1 on 5 matching bases. Germline assignment: CDR1 DFQATT and CDR2 SNEGSKA (reference sequence). The V end lost 0 bases, the J end lost 6 bases, and 14 bases lay between the germline ends. CDR3 length: 14 amino acids. As DNA, the CDR3 is TGCAGTGCTAGAGATCAGGACACGGCCGATGGCTACACCTTC. It translates to CSARDQDTADGYTF.

A note on this clonotype: The junction departs from the called germline gene at one end, perhaps through a read error. CDR3 region: CASSFDDGQETQYF. As DNA, the CDR3 is TGTGCTAGCAGCTTTGACGACGGACAAGAGACCCAGTACTTC. The gene calls are TRBV7-7 and TRBJ2-5; unclear D gene. Per germline, CDR1 SSHAT and CDR2 FNYEAQ (reference sequence). The CDR3 has 14 amino acids.

This chain connects TRBV7-9 to TRBJ2-2; D not certain. Trimming took off 4 bases at V and 3 bases at J, with 21 bases between the two ends. CDR3 length: 18 residues. Germline V lookup: CDR1 SEHNR, CDR2 FQNEAQ (reference sequence). The CDR3, as DNA: TGTGCCAGCAGCTCGGCCCTCGGGCTTCGGGTACACACCGGGGAGCTGTTTTTT. This sequence encodes CASSSALGLRVHTGELFF.

This sequence joins TRBV6-2 or TRBV6-3 and TRBJ2-7, with 7 positions matching TRBD2. Germline CDR1 is MNHEY and CDR2 is SVGEGT. The CDR3 totals 13 residues. V lost 6 bases to trimming and J lost 2 bases; unmatched junction nucleotides: 4. The chain's CDR3 is CASSLLATYEQYF. The DNA of the CDR3 is TGTGCCAGCAGCCTACTAGCGACCTACGAGCAGTACTTC.

The V call is TRBV28, the J call TRBJ1-1, with D hard to call. The CDR3 length is 13 residues. Per the germline V gene, CDR1 is MDHEN and CDR2 is SYDVKM. With 0 bases removed from V and 1 base from J, the gap between germline ends came to 3 bases. Here the CDR3 DNA reads TGTGCCAGCAGTTTATGGGGGAACACTGAAGCTTTCTTT. Encoded protein: CASSLWGNTEAFF.

The chain joins TRBV29-1 to TRBJ2-5; 7 nucleotides match TRBD2. Germline CDR1 SQVTM, CDR2 ANQGSEA. This CDR3 has 16 residues. Trimming cost V 0 bases and J 4 bases; bases outside gene matches: 11. The chain's CDR3 is CSVEERAGSSGETQYF. The CDR3, as DNA: TGCAGCGTTGAAGAGCGCGCAGGGTCTAGCGGAGAGACCCAGTACTTC. Full variable domain (remainder filled in from reference TRBV29-1 and TRBJ2-5): SAVISQKPSRDICQRGTSLTIQCQVDSQVTMMFWYRQQPGQSLTLIATANQGSEATYESGFVIDKFPISRPNLTFSTLTVSNMSPEDSSIYLCSVEERAGSSGETQYFGPGTRLLVL.

The CDR3 nucleotides are TGTGCCATCAGTGAGAATGCGGGAAAGCAAGAGACCCAGTACTTC. It specifies CAISENAGKQETQYF. The chain carries TRBV10-3 and TRBJ2-5; possibly TRBD2 for D (6 bases). Germline CDR1 is ENHRY and CDR2 is SYGVKD. The germline V and J ends were trimmed by 2 bases and 2 bases, with 12 bases remaining between them. This CDR3 has 15 residues.

V gene TRBV11-2 combines with J gene TRBJ2-2; no clear D. With 2 bases removed from V and 4 bases from J, the gap between germline ends came to 11 bases. The CDR3 runs to 15 residues. Germline V gene lookup returns CDR1 SGHAT and CDR2 FQNNGV. The CDR3 protein is CASSLPERPTGELFF. The CDR3 bases are TGTGCCAGCAGCTTACCGGAGCGACCCACCGGGGAGCTGTTTTTT.

To note about this clonotype: Because the CDR3's place on the DNA is in doubt, the DNA is left out and the CDR3 is given as listed by TCRdb. The chain has TRBV7-5 and TRBJ2-7; the tabulated D call, TRBD2, remains unverified against the DNA. TRBV7-5 is a pseudogene segment. The CDR3 extends over 18 residues, inclusive of both ends. Here the CDR3 reads CISVPEAARCGHSYEQYF.

The J gene is TRBJ2-7, the V gene TRBV20-1; maybe TRBD1 (5 bases). V was trimmed by 6 bases and J by 3 bases, leaving 12 bases between them. Germline CDR1 is DFQATT and CDR2 is SNEGSKA (reference sequence). This CDR3 spans 12 amino acids. For the CDR3, the DNA is TGCAGTGCAGGGTCAGGGATCTACGAGCAGTACTTC. Its translation is CSAGSGIYEQYF.

The chain is built from TRBV9 and TRBJ1-5; D is perhaps TRBD1 (6 bases). V gave up 7 bases and J gave up 6 bases, with 20 bases separating them. Germline assignment: CDR1 SGDLS and CDR2 YYNGEE. CDR3 length equals 15 residues. For the CDR3, the DNA is TGTGCCAGCGCCCTCGGAGGGGGATTGGGTCAGCCCCAGCATTTT. Its protein is CASALGGGLGQPQHF.

CDR3 amino acids: CASSSPGTPSGQFF. In nucleotides, the CDR3 is TGTGCCAGCAGCTCGCCGGGGACGCCCTCTGGGCAGTTCTTC. This chain uses TRBV7-9 with TRBJ2-1; D assignment may be TRBD1 or TRBD2 (5 bases each). With 4 bases removed from V and 12 bases from J, the gap between germline ends came to 19 bases. Looked up from germline, CDR1 is SEHNR and CDR2 is FQNEAQ (reference sequence). This CDR3 spans 14 amino acids.

The chain carries TRBV28 and TRBJ2-5; D might be TRBD1 or TRBD2, each matching 5 bases. Germline V gene lookup returns CDR1 MDHEN and CDR2 SYDVKM. V was clipped by 1 base and J by 3 bases, with 12 bases between them. This CDR3 has 15 residues. In DNA, the CDR3 is TGTGCCAGCAGTTTATACGGGACGTTGGAAGAGACCCAGTACTTC. It encodes CASSLYGTLEETQYF.

J is TRBJ1-1 and V is TRBV9; D gene uncertain. Germline lookup yields CDR1 SGDLS and CDR2 YYNGEE. Deletions cut 0 bases from V and 1 base from J, with 7 bases between. This CDR3 is built from 14 residues. In nucleotides, the CDR3 is TGTGCCAGCAGCGTAGTACAGAAGAACACTGAAGCTTTCTTT. Amino acid sequence: CASSVVQKNTEAFF.

The chain employs TRBV12-3 or TRBV12-4 and TRBJ2-1, with 11 nucleotides matching TRBD1. J gave up 4 bases and V 4 bases, and 9 bases lay outside the gene matches. CDR3 length: 17 amino acids. CDR3 in amino acids: CASSSSGTGGLYNEQFF. The CDR3 bases are TGTGCCAGCAGTTCCTCCGGGACAGGGGGTCTTTACAATGAGCAGTTCTTC.

This clonotype was picked up one time. The rearrangement uses TRBV19 and TRBJ2-3, with TRBD2 matching 13 bases. Germline V CDR1 and CDR2: LNHDA, SQIVND (reference sequence). J gave up 5 bases and V 5 bases, and 10 bases lay outside the gene matches. The CDR3 runs 17 residues. The CDR3 DNA reads as TGTGCCAGTAGTCTTGGACTAGCGGGAGAAGAGGGAGATACGCAGTATTTT. This gives the protein CASSLGLAGEEGDTQYF. Complete variable domain (other parts from reference TRBV19 and TRBJ2-3): DGGITQSPKYLFRKEGQNVTLSCEQNLNHDAMYWYRQDPGQGLRLIYYSQIVNDFQKGDIAEGYSVSREKKESFPLTVTSAQKNPTAFYLCASSLGLAGEEGDTQYFGPGTRLTVL.

CDR3 nucleotides: TGTGCCAGCAGCGGTAGCGGGAGTACCTACGAGCAGTACTTC. Translated, it gives CASSGSGSTYEQYF. This chain joins TRBV7-9 and TRBJ2-7; 9 bases agree with TRBD2. Germline V gene sequence: CDR1 SEHNR, CDR2 FQNEAQ (reference sequence). J gave up 2 bases and V 5 bases, and 4 bases lay outside the gene matches. This CDR3 has 14 amino acids.

The genes are TRBV4-1 and TRBJ2-7; 9 bases are a match to TRBD2. V dropped 0 bases and J dropped 3; count of bases not matched to a gene: 3. Germline V gives CDR1 MGHRA, CDR2 YSYEKL. The CDR3 runs to 15 residues. CDR3 loop: CASSQELAGFYEQYF. The CDR3 bases are TGCGCCAGCAGCCAAGAACTAGCGGGCTTCTACGAGCAGTACTTC.

This clonotype was counted once. The CDR3 DNA follows: TGTGCCAGTAGGGAGACGGGATTCGGAGAGACCCAGTACTTC. Its protein product is CASRETGFGETQYF. The chain employs TRBV19 and TRBJ2-5; D may be TRBD2 (5 bases). From germline, CDR1 is LNHDA and CDR2 SQIVND (reference sequence). The length of the CDR3 is 14 residues. V lost 6 bases and J lost 4, with 15 bases in between.

The chain combines TRBV29-1 with TRBJ2-3; D unresolved. Trimming pared 4 bases from V and 6 bases from J, leaving 11 bases between. The CDR3 sequence is 12 residues long. CDR1 is SQVTM and CDR2 is ANQGSEA in the germline V gene. The CDR3 DNA reads as TGCAGCGTTGGGTACGGAGCGGATACGCAGTATTTT. Translated: CSVGYGADTQYF.